Listed below are T cell receptor beta chains from one sample, sequenced in a study of T cell repertoires in cytomegalovirus infection. One entry per CDR3 protein results from TCRdb running MiXCR on the reads. The sample lists about 180,000 distinct CDR3 sequences, 13% to 15% occurring once. The specimen sequenced was PBMCs. The receptors were gathered from a human donor in good health (CMV status not recorded). Some clones in this sample may be carry-over from other donors' samples. The CDR3 runs from the conserved cysteine through the conserved F or W. The D gene is left open where the match is weak. Size is omitted from some rows. Given values are once, few, many or a class for expanded clones.

>.|TRBJ2-7|TRBV29-1|.
CSVFGRRGSEQYF
TGCAGCGTCTTCGGGAGAAGAGGGTCCGAGCAGTACTTC
>few|TRBJ2-3|TRBV19|.
CASSMTLPGGTDTQYF
TGTGCCAGTAGTATGACCCTCCCCGGAGGGACAGATACGCAGTATTTT
>many|TRBJ2-7|TRBV7-9|.
CASSFGRDEQYF
TGTGCCAGCAGCTTTGGCAGGGACGAGCAGTACTTC
>once|TRBJ1-1|TRBV28|.
CASSARREAFF
TGTGCCAGCAGCGCACGGCGAGAAGCTTTCTTT
>few|TRBJ2-1|TRBV7-3|.
CASSANVGDEQFF
TGTGCCAGCAGCGCGAACGTGGGCGATGAGCAGTTCTTC
>few|TRBJ2-7|TRBV27|.
CASQFLSSYEQYF
TGTGCCAGCCAGTTCCTTAGCTCCTACGAGCAGTACTTC
>many|TRBJ2-1|TRBV6-2/TRBV6-3|.
CASSQLRGNEQFF
TGTGCCAGCAGTCAGCTCCGGGGCAATGAGCAGTTCTTC
>.|TRBJ2-7|TRBV6-5|.
CASSSYSISGTLISPYEQYF
TGTGCCAGCAGTTCGTACTCAATCTCAGGGACACTCATCTCTCCCTACGAGCAGTACTTC
>few|TRBJ2-5|TRBV19|TRBD2
CASSTRDYQGTQYF
TGTGCCAGTAGTACCCGGGACTACCAAGGAACCCAGTACTTC
>.|TRBJ2-1|TRBV18|.
CASSFLTGSNEQFF
TGTGCCAGCTCATTCCTGACAGGTTCCAATGAGCAGTTCTTC
>many|TRBJ2-3|TRBV7-8|TRBD1
CASSFYGQGGPDTQYF
TGTGCCAGCAGCTTCTACGGACAGGGCGGCCCAGATACGCAGTATTTT
>many|TRBJ1-2|TRBV12-3/TRBV12-4|TRBD1
CASRRQGMAGGYTF
TGTGCCAGCAGGAGACAGGGGATGGCGGGGGGCTACACCTTC
>many|TRBJ2-3|TRBV7-2|.
CASSLDANTQYF
TGTGCCAGCAGCTTAGACGCAAATACGCAGTATTTT
>few|TRBJ2-2|TRBV28|.
CASQGGTEKNTGELFF
TGTGCCTCCCAAGGGGGGACAGAAAAGAACACCGGGGAGCTGTTTTTT
>few|TRBJ1-5|TRBV6-5|TRBD1
CASSQQGANQPQHF
TGTGCCAGCAGTCAACAGGGGGCCAATCAGCCCCAGCATTTT
>many|TRBJ2-7|TRBV20-1|TRBD1
CSANRRGQAYEQYF
TGCAGCGCGAACCGCCGGGGACAGGCCTACGAGCAGTACTTC
>.|TRBJ2-3|TRBV28|.
CASSTAANPSTDTQYF
TGTGCCAGCTCCACGGCGGCTAACCCTAGCACAGATACGCAGTATTTT
>.|TRBJ2-7|TRBV4-3|.
CASSQETASSYEQYF
TGCGCCAGCAGCCAAGAGACCGCGAGCTCCTACGAGCAGTACTTC
>few|TRBJ2-7|TRBV28|TRBD1
CASRQPGQTYEQYF
TGTGCCAGCAGACAACCGGGACAGACCTACGAGCAGTACTTC
>many|TRBJ2-4|TRBV12-3/TRBV12-4|.
CASSFGSLVKNIQYF
TGTGCCAGCAGTTTCGGCAGTTTAGTCAAAAACATTCAGTACTTC
>many|TRBJ2-3|TRBV20-1|.
CSASMYRDGKTDTQYF
TGCAGTGCTAGCATGTACCGGGACGGCAAAACAGATACGCAGTATTTT
>few|TRBJ2-3|TRBV20-1|.
CSARLLTDTQYF
TGCAGTGCTAGACTCCTCACAGATACGCAGTATTTT
>.|TRBJ2-7|TRBV10-3|TRBD2
CAISDPTSGRGYYEQYF
TGTGCCATCAGTGACCCGACTAGCGGGAGGGGGTACTACGAGCAGTACTTC
>many|TRBJ2-7|TRBV12-3/TRBV12-4|TRBD1
CASSLTGGLSYEQYF
TGTGCCAGCAGTTTGACAGGGGGTCTTTCCTACGAGCAGTACTTC
>many|TRBJ2-5|TRBV7-2|.
CASSLARGTQYF
TGTGCCAGCAGCTTAGCGAGGGGGACCCAGTACTTC
>once|TRBJ2-1|TRBV5-1|.
CASSSQGRDHNEQFF
TGCGCCAGCAGCTCCCAAGGCAGGGATCACAATGAGCAGTTCTTC
>many|TRBJ2-1|TRBV7-3|TRBD2
CASSRGAGAYNEQFF
TGTGCCAGCAGCCGAGGGGCGGGAGCCTACAATGAGCAGTTCTTC
>.|TRBJ2-5|TRBV20-1|TRBD2
CSAGLAGLETQYF
TGCAGTGCGGGACTAGCGGGATTGGAGACCCAGTACTTC
>.|TRBJ2-7|TRBV9|TRBD1
CASSDGTGGREQYF
TGTGCCAGCAGCGACGGGACAGGGGGCCGCGAGCAGTACTTC
>few|TRBJ2-1|TRBV18|.
CASSQRGGLRNNEQFF
TGTGCCAGCTCACAACGAGGGGGGCTCCGAAACAATGAGCAGTTCTTC
>many|TRBJ2-3|TRBV7-3|.
CASSFTGERDTQYF
TGTGCCAGCAGCTTTACCGGGGAGAGAGATACGCAGTATTTT
>.|TRBJ2-4|TRBV28|.
CASSLWWENIQYF
TGTGCCAGCAGTTTGTGGTGGGAAAACATTCAGTACTTC
>many|TRBJ1-1|TRBV5-4|TRBD1
CASSTGQGRTEAFF
TGTGCCAGCAGCACAGGACAGGGGAGGACTGAAGCTTTCTTT
>.|TRBJ1-6|TRBV5-6|TRBD1
CASSLVQGASYNSPFHF
TGTGCCAGCAGCTTGGTACAGGGGGCCTCCTATAATTCACCCTTCCACTTT
>.|TRBJ1-5|TRBV4-1|.
CASSPPGEGNQPQHF
TGCGCCAGCAGCCCACCTGGAGAGGGCAATCAGCCCCAGCATTTT
>.|TRBJ2-1|TRBV24-1|.
CATSDRDASSYNEQFF
TGTGCCACCAGTGACCGGGACGCCAGCTCCTACAATGAGCAGTTCTTC
>few|TRBJ2-1|TRBV7-6|TRBD2
CASSPSELAGMGEQFF
TGTGCCAGCAGCCCTAGTGAACTAGCGGGGATGGGTGAGCAGTTCTTC
>many|TRBJ1-4|TRBV7-9|TRBD1
CASSLGGTDNEKLFF
TGTGCCAGCAGCTTAGGCGGGACAGATAATGAAAAACTGTTTTTT
>few|TRBJ2-7|TRBV14|TRBD1
CASSLLGQGNEQYF
TGTGCCAGCAGCCTGCTCGGACAGGGCAACGAGCAGTACTTC
>many|TRBJ2-1|TRBV7-2|.
CASSLGFYNEQFF
TGTGCCAGCAGCTTGGGCTTTTACAATGAGCAGTTCTTC
>few|TRBJ2-5|TRBV12-5|TRBD1
CASGPLGQGVETQYF
TGTGCTAGTGGCCCCCTAGGACAGGGGGTAGAGACCCAGTACTTC
>many|TRBJ2-1|TRBV11-1|.
CASSGGSGSLPYNEQFF
TGTGCCAGCAGCGGGGGTAGCGGTTCCCTTCCTTACAATGAGCAGTTCTTC
>few|TRBJ1-2|TRBV29-1|.
CSAGEAIGYTF
TGCAGCGCCGGGGAGGCGATTGGCTACACCTTC
>.|TRBJ2-5|TRBV7-9|.
CASSLQSGVIETQYF
TGTGCCAGCAGCTTACAATCAGGGGTGATAGAGACCCAGTACTTC
>few|TRBJ2-1|TRBV5-4|.
CASNMEGVGYNEQFF
TGTGCCAGCAACATGGAGGGGGTGGGGTACAATGAGCAGTTCTTC
>many|TRBJ2-6|TRBV28|.
CASSSPGGGPLSGANVLTF
TGTGCCAGCAGCTCCCCGGGGGGCGGCCCCCTCTCTGGGGCCAACGTCCTGACTTTC
>few|TRBJ2-1|TRBV12-3/TRBV12-4|.
CASGRRNEQFF
TGTGCCAGCGGCCGCAGAAATGAGCAGTTCTTC
>.|TRBJ2-1|TRBV10-3|.
CAISEGSYEQFF
TGTGCCATCAGTGAAGGGTCCTATGAGCAGTTCTTC
>few|TRBJ1-2|TRBV14|TRBD1
CASSPNLQGLWGYGYTF
TGTGCCAGCAGCCCGAACTTACAGGGGTTATGGGGCTATGGCTACACCTTC
>.|TRBJ2-5|TRBV14|.
CASNRDRAQYF
TGTGCCAGCAACCGAGATAGGGCCCAGTACTTC
>many|TRBJ2-3|TRBV28|TRBD1
CAMGTEGDTQYF
TGTGCCATGGGGACAGAGGGTGATACGCAGTATTTT
>many|TRBJ2-3|TRBV7-2|.
CASIPPGGGDTQYF
TGTGCCAGCATCCCTCCCGGGGGTGGAGATACGCAGTATTTT
>many|TRBJ1-5|TRBV28|.
CASRPEKGGNQPQHF
TGTGCCAGCAGACCAGAAAAGGGAGGCAATCAGCCCCAGCATTTT
>.|TRBJ2-1|TRBV11-2|.
CASSLIANPYNEQFF
TGTGCCAGCAGCTTAATAGCAAACCCCTACAATGAGCAGTTCTTC
>.|TRBJ2-7|TRBV6-2/TRBV6-3|.
CASRDRGFSYEQYF
TGTGCCAGCCGCGACCGGGGCTTCTCCTACGAGCAGTACTTC
>.|TRBJ2-7|TRBV14|.
CASSHSHIEQYF
TGTGCCAGCAGCCACAGCCACATCGAGCAGTACTTC
>.|TRBJ2-1|TRBV6-5|TRBD2
CASSLAGGWINEQFF
TGTGCCAGCAGTCTAGCGGGGGGGTGGATTAATGAGCAGTTCTTC